Below, 8 T cell receptor beta chains from the same sample are listed, as sequenced in a study of cytomegalovirus exposure and HLA in healthy donors. The study ran its PCR with 60 Vbeta and 13 Jbeta primers. Using immunoSEQ multiplex PCR, the repertoire was profiled, and TCRdb retains in-frame clones only, with some absent. The sample lists roughly 140,000 clones, 79% seen once, with roughly 6.7% in the top ten. Sequenced: PBMCs. The receptors stem from a man aged 50 or older in good health and CMV-seropositive.

As DNA, the CDR3 is TGTGCCAGCAGTTACAGGGAGGCAGGATCCTACGAGCAGTACTTC. Protein: CASSYREAGSYEQYF. V usage is TRBV6-6 and J usage is TRBJ2-7; D is perhaps TRBD2 (6 bases). Germline values: CDR1 MNHNY, CDR2 SVGAGI (reference sequence). The CDR3 length is 15 residues. The V end lost 2 bases, the J end lost 1 base, and 12 bases lay between the germline ends.

This chain links TRBV4-1 with TRBJ1-5; D remains unclear. The CDR3 covers 17 residues. Trimming removed 5 bases from V and 2 bases from J, with 19 bases in between. Germline CDR1 and CDR2: MGHRA and YSYEKL. CDR3 DNA: TGCGCCAGCAGCGCTAGATCCGCGGCCGGGGGCAATCAGCCCCAGCATTTT. Translation: CASSARSAAGGNQPQHF.

The genes are TRBV29-1 and TRBJ2-1, with TRBD2 matching 7 bases. Germline V gene data show CDR1 as SQVTM and CDR2 as ANQGSEA. This CDR3 is built from 13 residues. J gave up 7 bases and V 5 bases, and 8 bases lay outside the gene matches. The CDR3 reads CSVSSGKRNEQFF. DNA of the CDR3: TGCAGCGTTTCAAGCGGGAAGAGGAATGAGCAGTTCTTC.

This clone is a singleton in its sample. Additional DNA sequences in this sample encode the identical CDR3. The chain's CDR3 is CASSLDRNQPQHF. The CDR3 region has the DNA TGTGCCAGCAGCTTAGACAGGAATCAGCCCCAGCATTTT. This chain joins TRBV11-2 and TRBJ1-5, with D unclear. CDR1 is SGHAT and CDR2 is FQNNGV in the germline V gene. This CDR3 spans 13 amino acids. Deletions cut 0 bases from V and 4 bases from J, with 4 bases between.

The chain uses TRBV10-3 and TRBJ2-2; tentative D call: TRBD2 (6 bases). Trimming cost V 6 bases and J 3 bases, with 8 bases left between them. The CDR3 has 13 residues. From germline, CDR1 is ENHRY and CDR2 SYGVKD. The CDR3 spells CAISLADTGELFF. The CDR3 DNA reads TGTGCCATCAGCTTAGCGGACACCGGGGAGCTGTTTTTT.

The chain uses TRBV5-1 and TRBJ1-1; tentative D call: TRBD1 (6 bases). The CDR3 covers 15 residues. CDR1 is SGHRS, CDR2 YFSETQ, per germline. Trimming pared 4 bases from V and 1 base from J, leaving 14 bases between. The CDR3 DNA follows: TGCGCCAGCAGCCTGTATAACAGGGCGAACACTGAAGCTTTCTTT. It translates to CASSLYNRANTEAFF.

The chain combines TRBV2 with TRBJ1-5; 9 bases match TRBD1. This CDR3 spans 15 amino acids. With V trimmed by 5 bases and J by 2 bases, 4 bases remained unmatched. Germline V gene data show CDR1 as SNHLY and CDR2 as FYNNEI. The CDR3 is CASSTGGAGNQPQHF. CDR3 nucleotides: TGTGCCAGCAGTACAGGGGGCGCCGGCAATCAGCCCCAGCATTTT.

Remarks on this clone: The sample carries other DNA sequences with the same CDR3. The chain is built from TRBV9 and TRBJ2-1; 12 bases agree with TRBD2. The CDR3 sequence is 18 residues long. V was pared by 4 bases and J by 3 bases, with 11 bases of the junction left unmatched. The germline V gene has CDR1 SGDLS and CDR2 YYNGEE. The CDR3 nucleotides are TGTGCCAGCAGCACCCAAACTAGGACTAGCGGGATCTACAATGAGCAGTTCTTC. The encoded protein is CASSTQTRTSGIYNEQFF.